At least ten counts were recorded for the clone carrying this TCR beta chain. Its matching antigen is unknown. The TCR library protocol attached unique molecular identifiers to the individual cDNA molecules. TCRdb reprocessed the 5' RACE reads with MiXCR, giving one entry per CDR3 protein. Altogether 45,000 to 70,000 distinct CDR3 sequences are present, about 8% being singletons, with the ten largest covering roughly a tenth. The record originates from a study of early T cells in non-severe SARS-CoV-2 infection. Study-wide findings and caveats: Clonotype matching in VDJdb favored anti-spike CD8 responses and did not capture private and CD4 specificities.

The CDR3 runs to 16 residues. Trimming left V 0 bases short and J 5 bases short, with 14 bases between. CDR1 and CDR2 from the germline V gene are MNHNY and SVGAGI (reference sequence). The chain carries TRBV6-6 and TRBJ2-4, with D possibly being TRBD1 (5 bases). The sample here was whole blood, taken at baseline. This sequence originates from an adult who was a healthcare worker with PCR-confirmed SARS-CoV-2 infection or an uninfected control (not recorded which). CDR3 residues: CASSYSIQGPQNIQYF. CDR3 DNA sequence: TGTGCCAGCAGTTACTCAATTCAGGGTCCCCAAAACATTCAGTACTTC.